This TCR beta chain was found in a study of T cell responses to AZD1222 COVID-19 vaccine. Only in-frame clones appear in the TCRdb table, and some are missing; sequencing was by immunoSEQ multiplex PCR. In the table there are about 120,000 clones, approximately 88% of which are singletons. CDR1 is LGHNT, CDR2 FRNRAP, per germline. J gave up 5 bases and V 4 bases, and 17 bases lay outside the gene matches. The CDR3 length is 18 residues. Sequences were derived from peripheral blood, sampled on day 0 of AZD1222 vaccination. The sequence was collected from an adult in good health. This chain uses TRBV12-5 with TRBJ2-1; 7 bases are shared with TRBD1. CDR3 coding DNA: TGTGCTAGTGGTTCCCCGCTGGAGCTGCTTACAGGGGACAATGAGCAGTTCTTC. It codes for CASGSPLELLTGDNEQFF.